This TCR beta chain was identified in a study of shared clonotypes between healthy human individuals. CDR1 is MNHEY, CDR2 SVGAGI, per germline. This CDR3 region has 15 residues. Trimming cost V 6 bases and J 0 bases, with 14 bases left between them. Generated by immunoSEQ multiplex PCR, the TCRdb table keeps only in-frame clones and is missing some. This table has over 1.5 million clones, approximately 98% appearing once. As to this clone: No antigen is known for it.

The study's findings and limits: Researchers sampled blood only, noting tissue repertoires likely differ.

Sequencing used naive CD4+ T cells sorted from blood. Subset reported: CD45RA+ positively selected. This chain connects TRBV6-5 to TRBJ1-2; D uncertain. The receptor was derived from a man between 25 and 39 years old in good health. DNA of the CDR3: TGTGCCAGCAGAATCGAGGCAGTAGCTAACTATGGCTACACCTTC. This codes for CASRIEAVANYGYTF.